The 20 T cell receptor beta chains in this list originate from one sample, sequenced in a study of beta chain features in type 1 diabetes. Expressed TCRB transcripts were sequenced because the isolated RNA had all been reverse transcribed beforehand. Profiled with immunoSEQ multiplex PCR; TCRdb holds only in-frame clones, not every one. The sample has about 320,000 clones, roughly 15% seen once; the top ten hold around 7%. Sequenced: central memory CD4+ T cells from blood. All receptors derive from a man aged 25-40 years in good health.

This chain connects TRBV19 to TRBJ1-1; 7 bases align to TRBD1. Germline-derived CDR1 and CDR2 are LNHDA and SQIVND (reference sequence). J was trimmed by 4 bases and V by 7 bases; bases with no gene match: 12. The CDR3 is made up of 15 amino acids. The CDR3 nucleotides are TGTGCCAGTATTTCAGAACCGACAGGGACCACTGAAGCTTTCTTT. It is translated as CASISEPTGTTEAFF.

The rearrangement joins TRBV2 to TRBJ1-5; 9 bases fit TRBD1. This CDR3 contains 14 residues. With V trimmed by 6 bases and J by 6 bases, 6 bases remained unmatched. Germline CDR1 and CDR2: SNHLY and FYNNEI. DNA for the CDR3: TGTGCCAGCAGGGAGGGACAGGGAGGTCAGCCCCAGCATTTT. Protein product: CASREGQGGQPQHF.

The CDR3 sequence: CASSAGASSYNEQFF. CDR3 nucleotide sequence: TGTGCCAGCAGCGCCGGAGCTAGCTCCTACAATGAGCAGTTCTTC. The chain joins TRBV11-2 to TRBJ2-1; no reliable D call. The germline CDR1 and CDR2 sequences are SGHAT and FQNNGV. V gave up 5 bases and J gave up 0 bases, with 11 bases separating them. The CDR3 spans 15 residues.

This chain joins TRBV5-4 and TRBJ2-1, with D perhaps TRBD1 or TRBD2 (5 bases each). The V gene's germline CDR1 is SGHNT and CDR2 YYREEE (reference sequence). The CDR3 runs 13 residues. The V end lost 0 bases, the J end lost 7 bases, and 8 bases lay between the germline ends. The CDR3 here is CASSLVEGNEQFF. The CDR3 region has the DNA TGTGCCAGCAGCTTGGTTGAGGGGAATGAGCAGTTCTTC.

This clone came up a few times. The genes are TRBV9 and TRBJ2-3; D gene unclear. The V and J ends lost 1 base and 1 base respectively, with 13 bases between them. This CDR3 is 16 amino acids long. Looked up from germline, CDR1 is SGDLS and CDR2 is YYNGEE. Here the CDR3 DNA reads TGTGCCAGCAGCGTACGCCTCCCTTCGGGCACAGATACGCAGTATTTT. Protein: CASSVRLPSGTDTQYF.

This chain links TRBV11-3 with TRBJ2-2; 7 nucleotides match TRBD1. V lost 5 bases, J lost 2 bases, and 5 bases stayed unmatched. The CDR3 length is 15 residues. Germline-derived CDR1 and CDR2 are SGHNT and YENEEA. The CDR3 DNA follows: TGTGCCAGCAGCGCCGGACAGGCAAACACCGGGGAGCTGTTTTTT. This codes for CASSAGQANTGELFF.

Points on this clone: Germline is not matched at one junction end, which may reflect a read error. The same CDR3 is also encoded by other DNA sequences in this sample. The chain has TRBV11-2 and TRBJ1-3; D is perhaps TRBD1 (5 bases). This CDR3 is 19 amino acids long. Germline CDR1 SGHAT, CDR2 FQNNGV. In DNA form, the CDR3 reads TGTGCCAGCAGCTTAGCGGACTGGGGACGGTCGAGCTCTGGAAACACCATATATTTC. Encoded protein: CASSLADWGRSSSGNTIYF.

The chain links TRBV11-2 to TRBJ2-1, with 12 bases lining up with TRBD2. Trimming cost V 4 bases and J 0 bases; bases outside gene matches: 7. Germline V gives CDR1 SGHAT, CDR2 FQNNGV. This CDR3 is built from 18 residues. The CDR3 DNA follows: TGTGCCAGCAGCTCAAAAACTAGCGGGAGGCCCTCCTACAATGAGCAGTTCTTC. Translated: CASSSKTSGRPSYNEQFF. Full variable domain (outside the CDR3, taken from reference TRBV11-2 and TRBJ2-1): EAGVAQSPRYKIIEKRQSVAFWCNPISGHATLYWYQQILGQGPKLLIQFQNNGVVDDSQLPKDRFSAERLKGVDSTLKIQPAKLEDSAVYLCASSSKTSGRPSYNEQFFGPGTRLTVL.

The chain employs TRBV29-1 and TRBJ2-7; the D is unclear. Germline CDR1 SQVTM, CDR2 ANQGSEA. V was pared by 6 bases and J by 4 bases, with 10 bases between. This CDR3 has 11 amino acids. The CDR3 DNA reads as TGCAGCGTACTACTCGGTTACGAGCAGTACGTC. Its translation is CSVLLGYEQYV.

About this clone: This same CDR3 is encoded by further DNA sequences in the sample. The chain is built from TRBV20-1 and TRBJ1-2; D is possibly TRBD1 (6 bases). V shed 1 base and J shed 9 bases, with 9 bases lying between them. The CDR3 runs 11 residues. Germline V gene data show CDR1 as DFQATT and CDR2 as SNEGSKA (reference sequence). Here the CDR3 reads CSARGGTSYTF. The CDR3 coding sequence is TGCAGTGCTAGAGGGGGGACAAGCTACACCTTC.

The chain combines TRBV7-2 with TRBJ2-2; 9 bases line up with TRBD1. This CDR3 is built from 18 residues. The germline V gene encodes CDR1 SGHTA and CDR2 FQGNSA. Trimming took 0 bases from V and 3 from J; bases not matched to a gene: 8. The CDR3 region has the DNA TGTGCCAGCAGCTTAGCGGGACAGGGAGGGTGGTACACCGGGGAGCTGTTTTTT. Amino acids: CASSLAGQGGWYTGELFF.

This clone was found a few times. The chain is built from TRBV11-2 and TRBJ2-1; 10 positions match TRBD2. The CDR3 is 17 residues long. Per germline, CDR1 SGHAT and CDR2 FQNNGV. V lost 6 bases to trimming and J lost 5 bases; unmatched junction nucleotides: 13. DNA of the CDR3: TGTGCCAGCAGGGCTATTCGGGGGACTAGCGCTCACAATGAGCAGTTCTTC. This encodes CASRAIRGTSAHNEQFF. Complete variable domain (other parts from reference TRBV11-2 and TRBJ2-1): EAGVAQSPRYKIIEKRQSVAFWCNPISGHATLYWYQQILGQGPKLLIQFQNNGVVDDSQLPKDRFSAERLKGVDSTLKIQPAKLEDSAVYLCASRAIRGTSAHNEQFFGPGTRLTVL.

This chain's CDR3 is CASSTWTLTDTQYF. Here the CDR3 DNA reads TGTGCCAGCAGCACTTGGACGCTCACAGATACGCAGTATTTT. The chain recombines TRBV5-6 with TRBJ2-3; D is uncertain. The CDR3 runs 14 residues. Deletions cut 4 bases from V and 2 bases from J, with 11 bases between. Per germline, CDR1 SGHDT and CDR2 YYEEEE.

This clone came up a few times. The V call is TRBV5-1, the J call TRBJ2-5; 9 positions agree with TRBD2. The CDR3 runs 15 residues. V trimming: 4 bases; J trimming: 11 bases; junction bases outside the gene matches: 15. Germline-derived CDR1 and CDR2 are SGHRS and YFSETQ. In DNA form, the CDR3 reads TGCGCCAGCAGCGAATTAGCGGGGGCTAACGGGGAGCAGTACTTC. Translation gives CASSELAGANGEQYF.

This clone was seen a handful of times. The CDR3 DNA sequence: TGTGCCAGCAGCTTAATGGGGGGTCAGTACTTC. Translated: CASSLMGGQYF. The gene calls are TRBV7-9 and TRBJ2-4; maybe TRBD2 (6 bases). The CDR3 is 11 residues long. The V gene lost 2 bases and the J gene lost 12 bases, with 8 bases spanning the gap. Per germline, CDR1 SEHNR and CDR2 FQNEAQ (reference sequence).

This clone was observed a few times. A read error may produce the germline difference seen at one junction end. This sequence joins TRBV7-2 and TRBJ2-7; no clear D gene. CDR3 length: 11 residues. Germline V CDR1 and CDR2: SGHTA, FQGNSA. Here the CDR3 reads CASSSGTRLRF. CDR3 bases: TGTGCCAGCAGCTCAGGCACACGGCTGAGGTTC.

On this clone itself: Other DNA variants within this sample encode the same CDR3. The rearrangement joins TRBV7-3 to TRBJ2-3; D uncertain. V was shortened by 8 bases and J by 3 bases, with 6 bases between the two germline ends. Germline V gives CDR1 SGHTA, CDR2 FQGTGA. The length of the CDR3 is 11 residues. DNA of the CDR3: TGTGCCAGCTCGCCGACAGATACGCAGTATTTT. The encoded protein is CASSPTDTQYF.

J is TRBJ1-5 and V is TRBV15; D is ambiguous. Germline V gene lookup returns CDR1 LNHNV and CDR2 YYDKDF (reference sequence). The CDR3 runs 15 residues. The V gene lost 1 base and the J gene lost 3 bases, with 10 bases spanning the gap. CDR3 protein: CATSRVDRTNQPQHF. The CDR3 DNA is TGTGCCACCAGCAGAGTAGATCGGACCAATCAGCCCCAGCATTTT.

The rearrangement uses TRBV29-1 and TRBJ2-7; D possibly matches TRBD1 or TRBD2 (6 bases each). Germline CDR1 SQVTM, CDR2 ANQGSEA. Trimming stripped 7 bases from V and 2 bases from J, with 24 bases between. The CDR3 runs 16 residues. DNA of the CDR3: TGCAGCGCACAATCCCCGGGACTCCGGGGGCCCTACGAGCAGTACTTC. As protein: CSAQSPGLRGPYEQYF.

The rearrangement uses TRBV6-6 and TRBJ1-2; the match to TRBD1 covers 9 bases. The CDR3 is 15 amino acids. The junction had 5 bases not matched to a gene; V was cut back by 2 bases and J by 4 bases. Germline-derived CDR1 and CDR2 are MNHNY and SVGAGI (reference sequence). The chain's CDR3 is CASSYETGQGYGYTF. The CDR3 DNA reads TGTGCCAGCAGTTACGAAACGGGACAGGGCTATGGCTACACCTTC.